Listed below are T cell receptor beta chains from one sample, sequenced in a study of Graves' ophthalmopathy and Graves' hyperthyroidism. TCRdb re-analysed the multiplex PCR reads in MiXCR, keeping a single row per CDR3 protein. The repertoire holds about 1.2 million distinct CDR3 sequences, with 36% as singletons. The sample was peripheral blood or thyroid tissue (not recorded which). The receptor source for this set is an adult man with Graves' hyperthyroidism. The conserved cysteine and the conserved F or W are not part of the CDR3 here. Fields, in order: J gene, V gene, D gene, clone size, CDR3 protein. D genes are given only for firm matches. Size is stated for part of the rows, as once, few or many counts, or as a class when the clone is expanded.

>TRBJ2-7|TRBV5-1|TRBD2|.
ASSLPTSGSGNEQY
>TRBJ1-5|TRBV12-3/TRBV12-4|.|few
ASSEHRGGSNQPQH
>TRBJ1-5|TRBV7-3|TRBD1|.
ASSWGTGHQPQH
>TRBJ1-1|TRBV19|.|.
ASSQVGGAVTEAF
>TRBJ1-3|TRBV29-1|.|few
SAQRVSGNTIY
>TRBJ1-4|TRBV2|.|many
ASSEQGQAEKLF
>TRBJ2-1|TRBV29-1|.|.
SVDGRSYNEQF
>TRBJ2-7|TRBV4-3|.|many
ASSQGRLVHEQY
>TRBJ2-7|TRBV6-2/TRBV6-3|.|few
ASSWAPDYEQY
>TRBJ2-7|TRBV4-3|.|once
ASSPPWTIRSSYEQY
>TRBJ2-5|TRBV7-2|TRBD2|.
ASSLALGLAGGETQY
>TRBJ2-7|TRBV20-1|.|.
NARDDSSYEQY
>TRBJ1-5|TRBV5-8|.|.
ASSLDVLGNQTQH
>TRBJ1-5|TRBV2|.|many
ASSSTASNQPQH
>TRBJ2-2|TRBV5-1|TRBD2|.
ASSLVTSGSPGELF